The 6 T cell receptor beta chains below were found in one sample sequenced in a study of blood T cell repertoires in COVID-19 (dated by TCRdb to the early 2020s). Library preparation was by the immunoSEQ multiplex PCR assay. TCRdb took over this immuneACCESS table, retaining in-frame rearrangements with V and J assigned. Such tables are incomplete; in checked studies, under half of the missing clones stem from an unresolved V gene, and the remainder is unexplained. This sample lists about 270,000 clones; about nine tenths were detected once. Clones ranked in the top ten supply approximately 9% of the sample. The sample taken for sequencing was peripheral blood. These TCRs come from a man between 40 and 49 years old with active or convalescent COVID-19.

This clone was found once. The CDR3 protein is CASSAWDSSYEQYF. The CDR3 DNA follows: TGTGCCAGCAGCGCTTGGGACAGCTCCTACGAGCAGTACTTC. This rearrangement joins TRBV9 to TRBJ2-7, with TRBD1 matching over 7 bases. After removal of 3 bases from V and 0 bases from J, the junction contained 3 bases not matched to a gene. The germline V gene has CDR1 SGDLS and CDR2 YYNGEE. CDR3 length: 14 amino acids.

This chain joins TRBV7-9 and TRBJ2-2; a possible D gene is TRBD2 (6 bases). The CDR3 is 15 amino acids. CDR1 and CDR2 (germline): SEHNR, FQNEAQ (reference sequence). The V and J ends lost 4 bases and 10 bases respectively, with 19 bases between them. Here the CDR3 DNA reads TGTGCCAGCAGCTGGGTGGGAGGACTTGGAACGGAGCTGTTTTTT. It specifies CASSWVGGLGTELFF. Full variable domain (missing parts from reference TRBV7-9 and TRBJ2-2): DTGVSQNPRHKITKRGQNVTFRCDPISEHNRLYWYRQTLGQGPEFLTYFQNEAQLEKSRLLSDRFSAERPKGSFSTLEIQRTEQGDSAMYLCASSWVGGLGTELFFGEGSRLTVL.

The chain employs TRBV6-1 and TRBJ1-4; D is perhaps TRBD1 (5 bases). The CDR3 has 15 residues. V was shortened by 3 bases and J by 5 bases, with 13 bases between the two germline ends. The germline gives CDR1 MNHNS, CDR2 SASEGT. The CDR3 loop is CASSEQGTRNEKLFF. The CDR3 DNA follows: TGTGCCAGCAGTGAGCAGGGTACGAGGAATGAAAAACTGTTTTTT.

V gene TRBV7-9 combines with J gene TRBJ2-5; tentative D call: TRBD2 (5 bases). The germline V gene encodes CDR1 SEHNR and CDR2 FQNEAQ (reference sequence). The CDR3 consists of 14 residues. V was pared by 8 bases and J by 5 bases, with 18 bases between. Here the CDR3 reads CASGSLGPGETQYF. CDR3 nucleotides: TGTGCCAGCGGTTCACTTGGTCCGGGGGAGACCCAGTACTTC.

The chain has TRBV4-1 and TRBJ2-5; D may be TRBD1 (7 bases). Per the germline V gene, CDR1 is MGHRA and CDR2 is YSYEKL. The CDR3 loop spans 14 amino acids. V was trimmed by 3 bases and J by 5 bases, leaving 13 bases between them. The CDR3 bases are TGCGCCAGCAGCCAGAACAGGGGAGGCGAGACCCAGTACTTC. Its protein product is CASSQNRGGETQYF.

Written as DNA, the CDR3 is TGCGCCAGCAGCAAAGCCGGGGTCACAGATACGCAGTATTTT. This encodes CASSKAGVTDTQYF. The genes are TRBV5-1 and TRBJ2-3; a possible D gene is TRBD2 (5 bases). Trimming took off 4 bases at V and 2 bases at J, with 11 bases between the two ends. In germline, CDR1 is SGHRS, CDR2 YFSETQ. The CDR3 loop spans 14 amino acids.